The 2 T cell receptor beta chains given below trace back to one sample, sequenced in a study of cytomegalovirus exposure and HLA in healthy donors (dated by TCRdb to 2016 to 2017). Libraries were built with the immunoSEQ multiplex PCR assay. The multiplex PCR relied on a mix of 60 forward primers for TCR Vbeta segments and 13 reverse primers for TCR Jbeta segments. TCRdb took over this immuneACCESS table, retaining in-frame rearrangements with V and J assigned. Such tables are incomplete; in checked studies, under half of the missing clones stem from an unresolved V gene, and the remainder is unexplained. Here the sample has fewer than 250,000 clones; roughly 80% occur a single time. The ten top clones hold approximately 0.22% of the sample. Sample: PBMCs. These receptors all come from a girl aged 2 to 9 in good health and CMV-seronegative.

This rearrangement joins TRBV7-9 to TRBJ1-1; tentative D call: TRBD1 (6 bases). V was cut by 5 bases and J by 0 bases, with 19 bases left in between. CDR1 SEHNR and CDR2 FQNEAQ come from the germline V gene (reference sequence). The CDR3 has 17 amino acids. The CDR3 coding sequence is TGTGCCAGCAGCCCCGGTCAGGGGCTCCCAATGAACACTGAAGCTTTCTTT. Translated: CASSPGQGLPMNTEAFF.

The V call is TRBV30, the J call TRBJ1-6; D possibly corresponds to TRBD1 (5 bases). Trimming pared 4 bases from V and 0 bases from J, leaving 10 bases between. The CDR3 runs 15 residues. Germline V CDR1 and CDR2: GTSNPN, SVGIG (reference sequence). The CDR3 is CAWIPRVSYNSPLHF. CDR3 DNA sequence: TGTGCCTGGATCCCCAGGGTCTCCTATAATTCACCCCTCCACTTT.